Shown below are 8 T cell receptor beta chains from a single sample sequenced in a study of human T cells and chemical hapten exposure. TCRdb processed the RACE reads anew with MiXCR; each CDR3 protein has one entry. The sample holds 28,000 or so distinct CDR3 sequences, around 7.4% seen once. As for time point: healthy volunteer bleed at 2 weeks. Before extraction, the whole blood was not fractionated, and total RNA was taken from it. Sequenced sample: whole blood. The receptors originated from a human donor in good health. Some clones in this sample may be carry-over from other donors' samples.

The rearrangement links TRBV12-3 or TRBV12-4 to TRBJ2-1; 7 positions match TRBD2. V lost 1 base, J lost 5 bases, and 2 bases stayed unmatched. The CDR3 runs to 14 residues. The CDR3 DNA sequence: TGTGCCAGCAGTTTAGGCGGGGGTAACAATGAGCAGTTCTTC. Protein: CASSLGGGNNEQFF.

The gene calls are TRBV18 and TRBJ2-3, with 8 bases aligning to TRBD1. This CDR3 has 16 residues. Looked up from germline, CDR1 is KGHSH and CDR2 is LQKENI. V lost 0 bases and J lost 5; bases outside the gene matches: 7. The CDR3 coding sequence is TGTGCCAGCTCACCACCTCGGACAGGGCGGGAAGATACGCAGTATTTT. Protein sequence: CASSPPRTGREDTQYF.

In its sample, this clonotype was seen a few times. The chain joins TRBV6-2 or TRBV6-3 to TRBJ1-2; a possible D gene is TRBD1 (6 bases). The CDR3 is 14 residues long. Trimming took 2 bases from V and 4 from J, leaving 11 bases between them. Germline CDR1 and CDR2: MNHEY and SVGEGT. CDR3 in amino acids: CASSYGQLVYGYTF. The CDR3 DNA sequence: TGTGCCAGCAGTTACGGACAGCTAGTCTATGGCTACACCTTC.

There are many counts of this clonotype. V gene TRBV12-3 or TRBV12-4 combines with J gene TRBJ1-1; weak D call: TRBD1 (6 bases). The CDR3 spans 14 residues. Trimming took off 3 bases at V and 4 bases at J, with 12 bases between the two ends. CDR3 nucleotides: TGTGCCAGCAGTTTTTCCGGCAGGGGCACTGAAGCTTTCTTT. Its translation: CASSFSGRGTEAFF.

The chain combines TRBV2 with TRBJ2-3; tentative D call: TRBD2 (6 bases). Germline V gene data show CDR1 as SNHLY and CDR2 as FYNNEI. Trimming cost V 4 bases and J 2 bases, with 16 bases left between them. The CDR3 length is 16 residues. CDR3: CASSVRRGTNTDTQYF. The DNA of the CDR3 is TGTGCCAGCAGTGTGCGCCGGGGGACGAACACAGATACGCAGTATTTT. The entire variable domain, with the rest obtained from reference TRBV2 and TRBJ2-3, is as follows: EPEVTQTPSHQVTQMGQEVILRCVPISNHLYFYWYRQILGQKVEFLVSFYNNEISEKSEIFDDQFSVERPDGSNFTLKIRSTKLEDSAMYFCASSVRRGTNTDTQYFGPGTRLTVL.

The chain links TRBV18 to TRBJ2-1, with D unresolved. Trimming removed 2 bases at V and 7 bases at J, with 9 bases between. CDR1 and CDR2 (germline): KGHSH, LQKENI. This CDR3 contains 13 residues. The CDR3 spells CASSPMRANEQFF. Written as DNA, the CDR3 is TGTGCCAGCTCACCAATGAGAGCGAATGAGCAGTTCTTC.

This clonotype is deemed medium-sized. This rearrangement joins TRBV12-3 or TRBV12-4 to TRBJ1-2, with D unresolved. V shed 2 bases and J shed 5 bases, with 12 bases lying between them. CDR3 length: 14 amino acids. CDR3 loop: CASSLPSGLYGYTF. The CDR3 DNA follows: TGTGCCAGCAGTTTACCCTCGGGCCTTTATGGCTACACCTTC.

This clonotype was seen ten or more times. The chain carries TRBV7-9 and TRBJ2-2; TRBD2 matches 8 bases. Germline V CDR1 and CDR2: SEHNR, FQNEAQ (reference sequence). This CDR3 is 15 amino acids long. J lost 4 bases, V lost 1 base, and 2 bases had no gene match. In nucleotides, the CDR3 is TGTGCCAGCAGCTTAGTGAGCGGGAGCACCGGGGAGCTGTTTTTT. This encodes CASSLVSGSTGELFF.